Listed below are T cell receptor beta chains from one sample, sequenced in a study of blood T cells in healthy people across ages. TCRdb re-called the 5' RACE reads through MiXCR, storing one row per CDR3 protein. The sample includes about 1.5 million distinct CDR3 sequences, about 45% of them seen just once. Sequencing used blood. The receptors come from a woman in her late teens or twenties in good health. Both conserved end residues are part of each CDR3. Each record gives: clone size, V gene, D gene, J gene, CDR3 protein, CDR3 DNA. A D gene is named only where the DNA matches it firmly. For some rows the clone size is stated as once, few or many, or as a class when expanded; others skip it.

few	TRBV7-9	NA	TRBJ2-3	CASSLSGSLRSDTQYF	TGTGCCAGCAGCCTAAGCGGGTCTCTTCGGTCAGATACGCAGTATTTT
NA	TRBV6-5	NA	TRBJ1-4	CASSYSDLGEKLFF	TGTGCCAGCAGTTACTCCGACCTTGGTGAAAAACTGTTTTTT
once	TRBV20-1	NA	TRBJ2-5	CSARAYEQTQETQYF	TGCAGTGCTAGAGCGTACGAACAGACACAAGAGACCCAGTACTTC
few	TRBV7-8	TRBD2	TRBJ2-3	CASSLARAGGTDTQYF	TGTGCCAGCAGCTTAGCGAGGGCGGGAGGCACAGATACGCAGTATTTT
NA	TRBV12-5	TRBD2	TRBJ2-1	CASGSGATSYNEQFF	TGTGCTAGTGGTAGCGGGGCGACCTCCTACAATGAGCAGTTCTTC
NA	TRBV6-2/TRBV6-3	TRBD1	TRBJ2-1	CASSRQGFYEQFF	TGTGCCAGCAGCCGACAGGGGTTCTATGAGCAGTTCTTC
few	TRBV20-1	NA	TRBJ2-7	CSAYDSKSSYEQYF	TGCAGTGCTTACGACTCGAAAAGCTCCTACGAGCAGTACTTC
NA	TRBV20-1	TRBD1	TRBJ1-1	CSATGQLNTEAFF	TGCAGTGCTACGGGACAGCTCAACACTGAAGCTTTCTTT
NA	TRBV6-5	NA	TRBJ2-4	CASSSSEGVQYF	TGTGCCAGCTCAAGCTCGGAGGGAGTTCAGTACTTC
NA	TRBV12-3/TRBV12-4	NA	TRBJ2-4	CVSSPLGNIQYF	TGTGTCAGCAGTCCACTAGGGAACATTCAGTACTTC
once	TRBV7-8	TRBD2	TRBJ2-1	CASSRTLAGGNNEQFF	TGTGCCAGCAGCCGGACCCTAGCGGGAGGAAACAATGAGCAGTTCTTC
NA	TRBV7-2	TRBD2	TRBJ2-7	CASSSLAGAAYNEQYF	TGTGCCAGCAGCTCTTTAGCGGGGGCCGCCTACAATGAGCAGTACTTC
NA	TRBV6-5	NA	TRBJ2-5	CASSYPGNEQYF	TGTGCCAGCAGTTACCCGGGGAATGAGCAGTACTTC
once	TRBV6-6	NA	TRBJ1-5	CASSHVRRPQHF	TGTGCCAGCAGTCACGTCCGTCGGCCCCAGCATTTT
few	TRBV3-1	NA	TRBJ2-7	CASSQDLSGSYEQYF	TGTGCCAGCAGCCAAGATCTGAGTGGGTCTTACGAGCAGTACTTC
NA	TRBV6-5	TRBD2	TRBJ2-1	CASSYGGTSAGQFF	TGTGCCAGCAGTTACGGGGGGACTAGTGCGGGGCAGTTCTTC
few	TRBV7-9	TRBD2	TRBJ2-5	CASSLALAGEGETQYF	TGTGCCAGCAGCTTAGCACTAGCGGGAGAAGGAGAGACCCAGTACTTC
NA	TRBV13	TRBD1	TRBJ1-6	CASSLAGTARNLPLHF	TGTGCCAGCAGCTTAGCCGGGACAGCAAGGAATTTACCCCTCCACTTT
many	TRBV9	NA	TRBJ2-5	CASSVSVQETQYF	TGTGCCAGCAGTGTGTCGGTCCAAGAGACCCAGTACTTC
NA	TRBV6-2/TRBV6-3	NA	TRBJ2-7	CASSYGSPYEQYF	TGTGCCAGCAGTTACGGCAGTCCCTACGAGCAGTACTTC
NA	TRBV14	NA	TRBJ2-2	CASSQQQANTGELFF	TGTGCCAGCAGCCAACAACAGGCGAACACCGGGGAGCTGTTTTTT
NA	TRBV5-1	NA	TRBJ1-1	CASQDSPNTEAFF	TGCGCCAGCCAGGACAGCCCGAACACTGAAGCTTTCTTT
few	TRBV29-1	TRBD1	TRBJ2-7	CSVRQGAYEQYF	TGCAGCGTTCGACAGGGCGCCTACGAGCAGTACTTC
once	TRBV18	TRBD1	TRBJ2-7	CASSDRQSYEQYF	TGTGCCAGCTCGGACAGGCAGAGCTACGAGCAGTACTTC
NA	TRBV29-1	NA	TRBJ1-1	CSVERQLMNTEAFF	TGCAGCGTTGAACGACAGTTGATGAACACTGAAGCTTTCTTT
few	TRBV20-1	TRBD2	TRBJ2-7	CSARDRSGSLYEQYF	TGCAGTGCTAGAGATCGAAGCGGGAGCCTCTACGAGCAGTACTTC
NA	TRBV4-1	TRBD1	TRBJ1-2	CASSKQDRDRGGSGYTF	TGCGCCAGCAGCAAACAAGATCGCGACAGGGGAGGGAGTGGCTACACCTTC
NA	TRBV2	TRBD2	TRBJ2-7	CASSVYGTSSYNEQYF	TGTGCCAGCAGTGTTTACGGGACTAGTTCTTACAATGAGCAGTACTTC
NA	TRBV20-1	TRBD1	TRBJ2-1	CSASPLGQGVYEQFF	TGCAGTGCTTCCCCACTGGGGCAGGGGGTGTATGAGCAGTTCTTC
few	TRBV7-9	TRBD2	TRBJ2-7	CASSIYTSGMAYEQYF	TGTGCCAGCAGCATCTATACTAGCGGGATGGCCTACGAGCAGTACTTC
NA	TRBV28	NA	TRBJ2-5	CASSRFGLKETQYF	TGTGCCAGCAGTCGGTTCGGACTCAAAGAGACCCAGTACTTC
few	TRBV27	TRBD2	TRBJ2-1	CASSLLADPGWNEQFF	TGTGCCAGCAGCCTACTAGCGGACCCCGGTTGGAATGAGCAGTTCTTC
NA	TRBV29-1	TRBD2	TRBJ2-1	CSVEASGNLYNEQFF	TGCAGCGTTGAGGCTAGCGGGAACCTCTACAATGAGCAGTTCTTC
NA	TRBV28	TRBD1	TRBJ2-7	CASSFFLGQGSSYEQYF	TGTGCCAGCAGTTTCTTCCTTGGACAGGGAAGTTCCTACGAGCAGTACTTC
few	TRBV4-2	NA	TRBJ2-1	CASSGREGEQFF	TGTGCCAGCAGCGGTAGAGAGGGAGAGCAGTTCTTC
few	TRBV12-3/TRBV12-4	TRBD2	TRBJ2-3	CASRYSGASTDTQYF	TGTGCCAGCAGATATAGCGGGGCTAGCACAGATACGCAGTATTTT